Below are 3 T cell receptor beta chains sequenced from a single sample in a study of blood T cell repertoires in COVID-19. Profiled with immunoSEQ multiplex PCR; TCRdb holds only in-frame clones, not every one. The table lists approximately 100,000 clones, about nine tenths of them singletons. Sequencing input: peripheral blood. Receptor source: a man aged 45-65 years with acute or convalescent COVID-19.

The rearrangement uses TRBV3-1 (or the pseudogene TRBV3-2) and TRBJ1-1; D gene ambiguous. The germline V gene has CDR1 LGHDT and CDR2 YNNKEL (reference sequence). This CDR3 comprises 15 residues. Trimming removed 4 bases at V and 0 bases at J, with 12 bases between. This CDR3 is CASSLVSGVNTEAFF. In nucleotides, the CDR3 is TGTGCCAGCAGCCTGGTCAGCGGGGTGAACACTGAAGCTTTCTTT.

The genes are TRBV19 and TRBJ2-7; D may be TRBD2 (5 bases). The length of the CDR3 is 12 residues. Germline V gives CDR1 LNHDA, CDR2 SQIVND (reference sequence). V lost 5 bases and J lost 5, with 10 bases in between. CDR3 in DNA: TGTGCCAGTAGTGAACTAGGCCACGAGCAGTACTTC. The encoded protein is CASSELGHEQYF.

This clone was counted a single time. The gene calls are TRBV2 and TRBJ1-3; tentatively, D is TRBD1 (6 bases). Germline loops: CDR1 SNHLY, CDR2 FYNNEI. The CDR3 runs 16 residues. V lost 4 bases, J lost 0 bases, and 13 bases lay in between. The DNA for the CDR3 is TGTGCCAGCAGTGTGGGGGCAATCGCCTCTGGAAACACCATATATTTT. Amino acid sequence: CASSVGAIASGNTIYF. Full variable domain (missing parts from reference TRBV2 and TRBJ1-3): EPEVTQTPSHQVTQMGQEVILRCVPISNHLYFYWYRQILGQKVEFLVSFYNNEISEKSEIFDDQFSVERPDGSNFTLKIRSTKLEDSAMYFCASSVGAIASGNTIYFGEGSWLTVV.